This section outlines one T cell receptor (beta chain) sequence together with its context. The antigen is undetermined. These data are taken from a study of cytomegalovirus exposure and HLA in healthy donors. Background on the study: The early release's HLA-typed donors yielded approximately 82 million unique TCRs. Findings and limits, study-wide: Common viral pathogens were later found to be apparently linked to several of the most significant clusters. TCR beta sequences reportedly predicted most subjects' HLA-A and HLA-B alleles accurately. Sequencing artifact likely explains a cluster of highly shared sequence variants.

V was clipped by 0 bases and J by 1 base, with 5 bases between them. CDR1 is SGHRS and CDR2 is YFSETQ in the germline V gene. CDR3 size: 14 residues. The PCR had 60 Vbeta and 13 Jbeta primers. Produced via immunoSEQ multiplex PCR; TCRdb's table is partial and in-frame only. There are approximately 110,000 clones in the sample; 60% to 85% occur only once, and 6.5% to 9.5% lies in the top ten. The sequenced sample consisted of PBMCs. V and J are TRBV5-1 and TRBJ1-3; D not certain. This clonotype was obtained from a woman in her 40s in good health and CMV-seropositive. The CDR3 spells CASSLDPSGNTIYF. The CDR3 DNA reads TGCGCCAGCAGCTTGGATCCGTCTGGAAACACCATATATTTT.